This T cell receptor (beta chain) was sequenced for a study of T cells in Graves' hyperthyroidism and ophthalmopathy. The CDR3 contains 16 residues. Germline V gives CDR1 SGDLS, CDR2 YYNGEE. J gave up 6 bases and V 3 bases, and 8 bases lay outside the gene matches. Using RNA transcripts as the source, TCR beta CDR3 regions were amplified. The TCR CDR3 first-round RT-PCR relied on the HTBI primer set. TCRdb itself ran the multiplex PCR reads through MiXCR, one entry per CDR3 protein. The sample comprises hundreds of thousands of distinct CDR3 sequences, about 22% of which are singletons, and about 49% rests with the top ten.

What was sequenced was blood. The clonotype comes from a woman in her seventies with Graves' ophthalmopathy. V gene TRBV9 combines with J gene TRBJ2-1; 11 bases agree with TRBD2. The CDR3 spells CASSAPGLAGANEQFF. The CDR3 coding sequence is TGTGCCAGCAGCGCCCCTGGACTAGCGGGTGCCAATGAGCAGTTCTTC.